This TCR beta chain emerged from a study of T cells in Graves' hyperthyroidism and ophthalmopathy. TCR beta CDR3 regions were amplified from RNA. During a first-round RT-PCR of the TCR CDR3, the HTBI primer set was used. TCRdb used MiXCR to reprocess the multiplex PCR reads, holding one entry per CDR3 protein. The sample contains 300,000 or so distinct CDR3 sequences, 15% to 20% of which appear only once. Lactation, pregnancy, other autoimmune disease or uncontrolled infection led to exclusion of patients. Diagnosis rested on symptoms, serum thyroxine and TRAb, thyroid ultrasound, and orbital computed tomography. In this sample, this clonotype turned up many times. Per the germline V gene, CDR1 is MDHEN and CDR2 is SYDVKM. The CDR3 spans 21 residues. V trimming: 3 bases; J trimming: 12 bases; junction bases outside the gene matches: 23.

The rearrangement uses TRBV28 and TRBJ2-1; TRBD2 aligns across 16 bases. The sequence derives from an older woman with Graves' ophthalmopathy. The sample taken for sequencing was blood. CDR3 sequence reads: CASSFGTSGRATSLSTMRQFF. The CDR3 DNA reads TGTGCCAGCAGTTTCGGGACTAGCGGGAGGGCTACTTCTCTCTCTACAATGAGGCAGTTCTTC.